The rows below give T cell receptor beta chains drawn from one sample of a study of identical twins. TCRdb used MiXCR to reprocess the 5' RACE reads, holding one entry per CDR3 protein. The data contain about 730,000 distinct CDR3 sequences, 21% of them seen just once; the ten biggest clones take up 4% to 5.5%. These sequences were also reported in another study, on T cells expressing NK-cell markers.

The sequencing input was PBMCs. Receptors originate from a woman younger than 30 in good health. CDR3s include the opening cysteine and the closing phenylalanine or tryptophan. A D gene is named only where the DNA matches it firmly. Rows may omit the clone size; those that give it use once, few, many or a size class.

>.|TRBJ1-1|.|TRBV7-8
TGTGCCAGCAGCCCAGAGGCCGGGCAGGGAGACACTGAAGCTTTCTTT
CASSPEAGQGDTEAFF
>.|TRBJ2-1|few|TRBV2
TGTGCCAGCCCTAGGGGCTCCTACAATGAGCAGTTCTTC
CASPRGSYNEQFF
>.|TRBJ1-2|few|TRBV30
TGTGCCTGGAACGAGGGCCGAGTTGGCTACACCTTC
CAWNEGRVGYTF
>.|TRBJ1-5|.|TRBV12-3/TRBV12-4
TGTGCCAGCAGTTCACCCCTCGCGGGCAATCAGCCCCAGCATTTT
CASSSPLAGNQPQHF
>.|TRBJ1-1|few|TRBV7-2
TGTGCCAGCAGCTTATATCTTCGGGGAGTAACTGAAGCTTTCTTT
CASSLYLRGVTEAFF
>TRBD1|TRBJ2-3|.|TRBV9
TGTGCCAGTCGGGACAGCACCACAGATACGCAGTATTTT
CASRDSTTDTQYF
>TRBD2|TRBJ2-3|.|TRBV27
TGTGCCAGCTCTATAGCGGGGGGGTCTGCAGATACGCAGTATTTT
CASSIAGGSADTQYF
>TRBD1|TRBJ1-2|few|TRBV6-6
TGTGCCAGCAGTCCGACAGGGGACAGTGGCTACACCTTC
CASSPTGDSGYTF
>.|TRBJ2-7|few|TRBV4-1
TGCGCCAGCAGCCAATGGAGGGAACCAGGGCTCTACGAGCAGTACTTC
CASSQWREPGLYEQYF
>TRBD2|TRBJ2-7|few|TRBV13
TGTGCCAGCAGCTCGGGACTAGCGTTCGAGCAGTACTTC
CASSSGLAFEQYF
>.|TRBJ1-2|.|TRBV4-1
TGCGCCAGCAGCCAAAAGAGCCTACAGGCCAACTATGGCTACACCTTC
CASSQKSLQANYGYTF
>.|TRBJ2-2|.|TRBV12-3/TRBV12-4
TGTGCCAGCAATTCAGACAGGCGGGCGAACACCGGGGAGCTGTTTTTT
CASNSDRRANTGELFF
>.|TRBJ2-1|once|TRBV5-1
TGCGCCAGCAGCTTTCCGGGGAAGGAGCAGTTCTTC
CASSFPGKEQFF
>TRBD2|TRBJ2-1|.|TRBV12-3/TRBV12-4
TGTGCCAGCAGTTGGACTAGCGGGGCCATCTTCTTC
CASSWTSGAIFF
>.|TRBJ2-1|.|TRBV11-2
TGTGCCAGCAGCTCGCCGTACGATGAGCAGTTCTTC
CASSSPYDEQFF
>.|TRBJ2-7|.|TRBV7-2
TGTGCCAGCAGCACCACAGGGAAGCAGGACTACGAGCAGTACTTC
CASSTTGKQDYEQYF
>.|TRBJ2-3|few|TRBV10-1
TGCGCCAGCAGTGAGTCCCCTTTACCGGCAGATACGCAGTATTTT
CASSESPLPADTQYF
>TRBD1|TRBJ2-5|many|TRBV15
TGTGCCACCAGCATCGGGACAGGGAGTCAAGAGACCCAGTACTTC
CATSIGTGSQETQYF
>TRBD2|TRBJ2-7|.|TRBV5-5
TGTGCCAGCAGCTCTACAGGACTAGCCGAGCAGTACTTC
CASSSTGLAEQYF
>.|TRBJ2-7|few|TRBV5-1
TGCGCCAGCAGCTTGGATACGTATTCCGGCGAGCAGTACTTC
CASSLDTYSGEQYF
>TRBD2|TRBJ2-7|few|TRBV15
TGTGCCACCAGCAGGGAAGCGGGAAAACTCTACGAGCAGTACTTC
CATSREAGKLYEQYF
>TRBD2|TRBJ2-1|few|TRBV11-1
TGTGCCAGCAGAGATCTAGCGGGAGGCTCGAACTCCTACAATGAGCAGTTCTTC
CASRDLAGGSNSYNEQFF
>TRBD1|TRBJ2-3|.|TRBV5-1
TGCGCCAGCAGCTTGGACGGACAGGGGGTAGGCGGTACGCAGTATTTT
CASSLDGQGVGGTQYF
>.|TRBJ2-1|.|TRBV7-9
TGTGCCAGCAGCTTAGTAGCCGGAGTTCTAGGCAATGAGCAGTTCTTC
CASSLVAGVLGNEQFF
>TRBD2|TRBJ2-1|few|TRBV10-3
TGTGCCATCAGTGCGGGGGGAAGCTCCTACAATGAGCAGTTCTTC
CAISAGGSSYNEQFF